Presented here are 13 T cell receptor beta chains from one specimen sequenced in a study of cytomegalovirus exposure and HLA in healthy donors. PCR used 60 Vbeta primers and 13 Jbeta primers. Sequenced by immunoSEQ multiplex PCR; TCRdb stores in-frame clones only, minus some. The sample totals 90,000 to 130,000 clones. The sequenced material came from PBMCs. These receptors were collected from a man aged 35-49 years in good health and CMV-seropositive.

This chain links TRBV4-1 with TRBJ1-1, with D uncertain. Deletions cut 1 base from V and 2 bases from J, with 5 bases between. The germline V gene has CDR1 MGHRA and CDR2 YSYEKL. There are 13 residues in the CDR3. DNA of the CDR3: TGCGCCAGCAGCCAAGCTAGTAACACTGAAGCTTTCTTT. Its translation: CASSQASNTEAFF.

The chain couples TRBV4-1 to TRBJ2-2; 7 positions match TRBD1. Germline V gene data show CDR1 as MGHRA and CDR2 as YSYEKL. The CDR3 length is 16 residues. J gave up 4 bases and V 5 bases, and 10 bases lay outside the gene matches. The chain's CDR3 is CASSLRDSPITGELFF. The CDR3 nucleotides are TGCGCCAGCAGCTTGAGGGACAGTCCAATCACCGGGGAGCTGTTTTTT.

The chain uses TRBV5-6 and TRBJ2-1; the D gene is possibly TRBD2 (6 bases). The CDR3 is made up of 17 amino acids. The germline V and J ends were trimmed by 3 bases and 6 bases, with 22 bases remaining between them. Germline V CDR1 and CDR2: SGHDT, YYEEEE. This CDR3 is CASSYEWNRPEGNEQFF. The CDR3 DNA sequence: TGTGCCAGCAGCTATGAGTGGAATCGTCCGGAGGGCAATGAGCAGTTCTTC.

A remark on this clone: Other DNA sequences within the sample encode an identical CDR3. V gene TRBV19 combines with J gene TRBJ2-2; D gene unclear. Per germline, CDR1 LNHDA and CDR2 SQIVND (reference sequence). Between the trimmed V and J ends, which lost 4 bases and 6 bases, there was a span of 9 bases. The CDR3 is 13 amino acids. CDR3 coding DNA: TGTGCCAGTAGTACCCACCTAGCCGGGGAGCTGTTTTTT. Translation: CASSTHLAGELFF.

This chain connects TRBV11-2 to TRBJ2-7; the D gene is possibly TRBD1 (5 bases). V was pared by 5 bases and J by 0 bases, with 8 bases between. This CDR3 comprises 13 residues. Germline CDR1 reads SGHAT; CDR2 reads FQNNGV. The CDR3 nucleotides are TGTGCCAGCAGCCTCGACAGCTCCTACGAGCAGTACTTC. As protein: CASSLDSSYEQYF.

The CDR3 DNA reads TGTGCCAGTAGTATCTTTTTGACAGATACGCAGTATTTT. Protein sequence: CASSIFLTDTQYF. V gene TRBV19 combines with J gene TRBJ2-3; no reliable D call. The CDR3 loop spans 13 amino acids. V lost 3 bases, J lost 3 bases, and 7 bases lay in between. The germline V gene has CDR1 LNHDA and CDR2 SQIVND (reference sequence).

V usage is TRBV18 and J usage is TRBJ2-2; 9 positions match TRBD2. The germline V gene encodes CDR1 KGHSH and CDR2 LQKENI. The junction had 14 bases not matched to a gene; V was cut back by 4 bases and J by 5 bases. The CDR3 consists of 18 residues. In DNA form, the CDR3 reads TGTGCCAGCTCACTCCTAATTACCGGGACTAGCCCTACCGGGGAGCTGTTTTTT. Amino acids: CASSLLITGTSPTGELFF.

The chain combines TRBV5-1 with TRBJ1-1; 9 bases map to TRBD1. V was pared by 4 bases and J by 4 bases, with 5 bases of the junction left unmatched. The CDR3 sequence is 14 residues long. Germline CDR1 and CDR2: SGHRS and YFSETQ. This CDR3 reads CASSRTGAGTEAFF. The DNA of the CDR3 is TGCGCCAGCAGCAGGACAGGGGCGGGCACTGAAGCTTTCTTT.

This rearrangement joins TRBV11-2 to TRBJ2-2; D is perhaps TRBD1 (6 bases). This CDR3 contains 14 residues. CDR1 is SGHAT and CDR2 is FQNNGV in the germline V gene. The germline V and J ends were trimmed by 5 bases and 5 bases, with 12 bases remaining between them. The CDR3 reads CASSGTRLTGELFF. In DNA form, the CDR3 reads TGTGCCAGCAGCGGGACAAGGCTGACCGGGGAGCTGTTTTTT.

CDR3 in amino acids: CASRSPTGGHYGYTF. DNA of the CDR3: TGTGCCAGTAGAAGCCCGACAGGGGGCCACTATGGCTACACCTTC. The genes are TRBV19 and TRBJ1-2; 10 nucleotides match TRBD1. In germline, CDR1 is LNHDA, CDR2 SQIVND (reference sequence). CDR3 length equals 15 residues. V gave up 6 bases and J gave up 3 bases; unmatched junction bases: 7. Filled out from reference TRBV19 and TRBJ1-2, the complete variable domain reads DGGITQSPKYLFRKEGQNVTLSCEQNLNHDAMYWYRQDPGQGLRLIYYSQIVNDFQKGDIAEGYSVSREKKESFPLTVTSAQKNPTAFYLCASRSPTGGHYGYTFGSGTRLTVV.

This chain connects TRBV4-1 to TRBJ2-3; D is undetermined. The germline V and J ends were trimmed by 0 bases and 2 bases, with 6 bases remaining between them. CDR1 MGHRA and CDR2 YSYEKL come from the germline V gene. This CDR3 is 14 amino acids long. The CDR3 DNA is TGCGCCAGCAGCCAAGAGGGCTACACAGATACGCAGTATTTT. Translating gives CASSQEGYTDTQYF.

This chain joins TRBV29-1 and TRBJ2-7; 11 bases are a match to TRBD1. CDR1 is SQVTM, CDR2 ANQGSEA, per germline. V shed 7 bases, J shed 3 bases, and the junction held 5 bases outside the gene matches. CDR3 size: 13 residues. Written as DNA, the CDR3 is TGCAGCGGGCGGGGGACAGGGGGCTACGAGCAGTACTTC. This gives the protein CSGRGTGGYEQYF.

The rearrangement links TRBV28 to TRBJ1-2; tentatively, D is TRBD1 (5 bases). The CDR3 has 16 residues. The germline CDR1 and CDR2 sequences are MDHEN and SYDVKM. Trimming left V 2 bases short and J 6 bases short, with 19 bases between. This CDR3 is CASSLPFSRGIDGYTF. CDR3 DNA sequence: TGTGCCAGCAGTTTACCCTTCTCAAGGGGTATCGATGGCTACACCTTC.